This T cell receptor (beta chain) emerged from a study of radiotherapy plus CTLA-4 blockade in lung cancer (dated by TCRdb to 2017 to 2018). Context from the whole study: Objective responses were observed in roughly a sixth of enrolled patients, and disease control was achieved in 31%.

The study tested focal radiation therapy combined with CTLA-4 blockade (ipilimumab) in patients with chemo-refractory metastatic non-small-cell lung cancer. On this clone: What this receptor recognizes is not known. Nothing much larger sits one base from this clone, and base qualities are not available.

The study at large found these results: The strongest predictors of response, as reported, were early dynamic changes in blood T cell clones along with a rise in serum interferon-beta after radiation. TCR clones derived from tumors expanded in peripheral blood after treatment with radiotherapy and ipilimumab.

The receptor library was made with the immunoSEQ multiplex PCR assay. The source is immuneACCESS, and TCRdb retained only in-frame sequences with V and J called. Part of the clones is not carried over; for the studies checked, unresolved V genes explain less than half of this, and the remainder is unexplained. The sample profile shows approximately 89,000 clones; around 78% of them were found once. The ten largest account for 4% of the sample. The CDR3 runs 13 amino acids, cysteine and phenylalanine included. Of the read, only the CDR3 DNA is kept; its 39 bases are in frame from base 1. Trimmed from V: 10 bases; trimmed from J: 4 bases; junction bases lacking a gene match: 7. In the germline V gene (reference sequence), CDR1 corresponds to LNHDA and CDR2 to SQIVND.

The V and J segments used are TRBV19 and TRBJ1-5, and 7 junctional nucleotides match TRBD1. Sequencing used peripheral blood, obtained from a patient treated with radiotherapy plus ipilimumab. The TCR originated in a human donor with non-small cell lung cancer who had a partial response to radiotherapy plus ipilimumab. Some clones in this sample may be carry-over from other donors' samples. Here is the DNA: TGTGCCACCACGACAGGGCTTAATCAGCCCCAGCATTTT. Translated, this gives CATTTGLNQPQHF.